These T cell receptor beta chains were read from a single sample in a study of cytomegalovirus exposure and HLA in healthy donors. The assay was immunoSEQ multiplex PCR, and TCRdb's table has in-frame clones only and misses some. The data hold some 110,000 clones, with over 60% observed a single time. The sequencing input was PBMCs. These receptors were obtained from a woman aged 18-29 years in good health and CMV-seropositive. Both conserved end residues are part of each CDR3. Fields, in order: V gene, D gene, clone size, J gene, CDR3 DNA, CDR3 protein. D genes are given only for firm matches. The size field is filled for only some rows; it gives once, few, many or a size class.

TRBV9	TRBD2	NA	TRBJ2-1	TGTGCCAGCAGCGACCGACTAGCAGAATACAATGAGCAGTTCTTC	CASSDRLAEYNEQFF
TRBV5-8	TRBD1	NA	TRBJ1-4	TGTGCCAGCAGCCAACCACGGACAGGGACGAATGAAAAACTGTTTTTT	CASSQPRTGTNEKLFF
TRBV27	NA	NA	TRBJ1-2	TGTGCCAGCAGTTCAATGACAGTACCGTATGGCTACACCTTC	CASSSMTVPYGYTF
TRBV6-4	TRBD2	NA	TRBJ2-1	TGTGCCAGCAGTGCTCTAGCGGGAGGGAGTAATGAGCAGTTCTTC	CASSALAGGSNEQFF
TRBV5-6	TRBD1	NA	TRBJ1-1	TGTGCCAGCAGCCTATACAGGGGCCCGTCGAACACTGAAGCTTTCTTT	CASSLYRGPSNTEAFF
TRBV12-5	TRBD1	NA	TRBJ2-3	TGTGCTAGTGGTCTTGACAGGGGCCGAGGCACAGATACGCAGTATTTT	CASGLDRGRGTDTQYF
TRBV15	NA	NA	TRBJ2-2	TGTGCCACCAGCAGTGTGGGGGCTAACCGAGGCGGGGAGCTGTTTTTT	CATSSVGANRGGELFF
TRBV27	TRBD1	NA	TRBJ2-1	TGTGCCAGCAGCGGACAGGGCTCCTACAATGAGCAGTTCTTC	CASSGQGSYNEQFF
TRBV28	NA	NA	TRBJ1-2	TGTGCCAGCAGTTTATTTGGTAGTGCTGATGGCTACACCTTC	CASSLFGSADGYTF
TRBV7-3	TRBD1	NA	TRBJ1-2	TGTGCCAGCAGCCCCAAGGGGACAGCCCATGGCTACACCTTC	CASSPKGTAHGYTF
TRBV19	TRBD1	NA	TRBJ2-7	TGTGCCAGTAGCCTTAGGGGACAGGGCAACTACGAGCAGTACTTC	CASSLRGQGNYEQYF
TRBV7-9	TRBD2	NA	TRBJ2-3	TGTGCCAGCAGCTCGCTACTAGCGTTCACAGATACGCAGTATTTT	CASSSLLAFTDTQYF
TRBV7-9	NA	NA	TRBJ1-1	TGTTCCGGCAACTCAGGGGAAACTGAAGCTTTCTTT	CSGNSGETEAFF
TRBV6-1	NA	NA	TRBJ2-3	TGTGCCAGCAGCGGTGACAGAGATACGCAGTATTTT	CASSGDRDTQYF
TRBV19	TRBD1	NA	TRBJ1-5	TGTGCCAGTAGTCTTCTCGAGACAGGGAGCAATCAGCCCCAGCATTTT	CASSLLETGSNQPQHF
TRBV7-8	NA	NA	TRBJ2-1	TGTGCCAGCACGCTCCGGGACTCCTACGGTGAGCAGTTCTTC	CASTLRDSYGEQFF
TRBV9	NA	NA	TRBJ1-2	TGTGCCAGCAGCGTAGGCCAGATCAACTATGGCTACACCTTC	CASSVGQINYGYTF
TRBV7-9	TRBD2	few	TRBJ2-7	TGTGCCAGCAGCTCACCCGAGCGGGAGAACTCCTACGAGCAGTACTTC	CASSSPERENSYEQYF
TRBV25-1	TRBD1	NA	TRBJ2-1	TGTGCCAGCAGCGGGACAGGGGAGTACAATGAGCAGTTCTTC	CASSGTGEYNEQFF
TRBV19	TRBD1	NA	TRBJ1-5	TGTGCCAGTAGTTCCGGACAGGGACCCAATCAGCCCCAGCATTTT	CASSSGQGPNQPQHF
TRBV2	NA	NA	TRBJ2-5	TGTGCCAGCAGTGTCTTACAGGGATCTCGGGAGACCCAGTACTTC	CASSVLQGSRETQYF
TRBV15	NA	NA	TRBJ2-4	TGTGCCACCAGCAGAAATAGACAGCCCCTAGCCAAAAACATTCAGTACTTC	CATSRNRQPLAKNIQYF
TRBV11-2	NA	NA	TRBJ2-5	TGTGCCAGCAGCCTAGCTTCCGAGGAGACCCAGTACTTC	CASSLASEETQYF
TRBV5-1	TRBD2	NA	TRBJ2-1	TGCGCCAGCAGCTTGGGCCTAGCGGGAGCCTGGTACAATGAGCAGTTCTTC	CASSLGLAGAWYNEQFF
TRBV6-1	TRBD1	NA	TRBJ1-5	TGTGCCAGCAGTGAAGCGCTAGGGGACAGGGGGGGGCTTTATAGCAATCAGCCCCAGCATTTT	CASSEALGDRGGLYSNQPQHF
TRBV12-5	NA	NA	TRBJ1-1	TGTGCTACGGTGATAGAAGACACTGAAGCTTTCTTT	CATVIEDTEAFF
TRBV28	NA	NA	TRBJ1-3	TGTGCCAGCAGTTTGTTCAGGGAATCTGGAAACACCATATATTTT	CASSLFRESGNTIYF
TRBV19	NA	NA	TRBJ1-3	TGTGCCAGTAGTATGCGGAAAAGCTCTGGAAACACCATATATTTT	CASSMRKSSGNTIYF
TRBV12-2	NA	NA	TRBJ2-7	TGTGCAAGTCGCTTAGATGACATCACCACGTCCTACGAGCAGTACTTC	CASRLDDITTSYEQYF
TRBV19	NA	NA	TRBJ2-7	TGTGCCAGCAGCGACCGGGACTTATACGAGCAGTACTTC	CASSDRDLYEQYF
TRBV10-2	NA	NA	TRBJ1-4	TGCGCCAGCACACCGGGACACCAAAAGAGGGCTAATGAAAAACTGTTTTTT	CASTPGHQKRANEKLFF
TRBV6-1	NA	NA	TRBJ1-2	TGTGCCAGCAGGAACACAGGCACGGGCTATGGCTACACCTTC	CASRNTGTGYGYTF
TRBV6-1	NA	NA	TRBJ2-3	TGTGCCAGCAGAACATCACAAAGCACAGATACGCAGTATTTT	CASRTSQSTDTQYF
TRBV19	NA	NA	TRBJ2-2	TGTGCCAGTAGTATCAGCCACCTTCCAGGGTTAGATAACACCGGGGAGCTGTTTTTT	CASSISHLPGLDNTGELFF